The sequence of this TCR beta chain was determined in a study of blood T cell repertoires in COVID-19. CDR3 length: 18 residues. Germline V lookup: CDR1 SGHTA, CDR2 FQGNSA. V lost 5 bases, J lost 4 bases, and 14 bases stayed unmatched. Here immunoSEQ multiplex PCR was the method, and the copy in TCRdb shows in-frame clones only, minus some. This sample carries around 70,000 clones, around 90% of them seen once, and the ten largest clones take under 6%. Sequencing was performed on peripheral blood. V is TRBV7-2 and J is TRBJ1-1, with TRBD1 identical over 12 bases. The TCR originated in a human donor in a cohort sampled during active COVID-19. The DNA for the CDR3 is TGTGCCAGCAGCCAAGGGACAGGGGGCCTGGGGAGGGGCACTGAAGCTTTCTTT. Translating it yields CASSQGTGGLGRGTEAFF. The entire variable domain, with the rest obtained from reference TRBV7-2 and TRBJ1-1, is as follows: GAGVSQSPSNKVTEKGKDVELRCDPISGHTALYWYRQSLGQGLEFLIYFQGNSAPDKSGLPSDRFSAERTGGSVSTLTIQRTQQEDSAVYLCASSQGTGGLGRGTEAFFGQGTRLTVV.